What follows are 27 T cell receptor beta chains derived from one specimen sequenced in a study of blood T cell repertoires in COVID-19 (dated by TCRdb to the early 2020s). The library relied on the immunoSEQ multiplex PCR assay. TCRdb retrieved this table from immuneACCESS and kept in-frame rearrangements only. Not all clones are present; in checked studies, unresolved V genes account for under half, and no reason is known for the remainder. The sample records tens of thousands of clones, 70% to 90% of which are singletons. The ten largest make up over 1% of the sample. Material for sequencing was peripheral blood. The receptor source for this set is a man between 60 and 70 years old with acute or convalescent COVID-19.

The chain joins TRBV12-5 to TRBJ2-7; the match to TRBD1 covers 9 bases. V lost 0 bases, J lost 2 bases, and 5 bases stayed unmatched. The CDR3 spans 16 residues. The germline V gene encodes CDR1 LGHNT and CDR2 FRNRAP. The CDR3 loop is CASGLVAGQGTYEQYF. CDR3 DNA sequence: TGTGCTAGTGGTTTGGTAGCAGGACAGGGGACCTACGAGCAGTACTTC.

The CDR3: CASSLALTLGQGITGELFF. The CDR3 DNA reads TGTGCCAGCAGCTTAGCCCTTACCTTGGGACAGGGAATAACCGGGGAGCTGTTTTTT. The chain is built from TRBV13 and TRBJ2-2; 9 bases are shared with TRBD1. J was trimmed by 5 bases and V by 1 base; bases with no gene match: 14. The CDR3 length is 19 residues. CDR1 is PRHDT, CDR2 FYEKMQ, per germline (reference sequence). Based on the CDR3 plus reference TRBV13 and TRBJ2-2, the full variable domain is AAGVIQSPRHLIKEKRETATLKCYPIPRHDTVYWYQQGPGQDPQFLISFYEKMQSDKGSIPDRFSAQQFSDYHSELNMSSLELGDSALYFCASSLALTLGQGITGELFFGEGSRLTVL.

The chain joins TRBV27 to TRBJ2-1; the D gene is possibly TRBD2 (6 bases). Trimming took 5 bases from V and 5 from J, leaving 10 bases between them. This CDR3 spans 13 amino acids. Per the germline V gene, CDR1 is MNHEY and CDR2 is SMNVEV (reference sequence). The DNA for the CDR3 is TGTGCCAGCAGTCCGGGGAGGAACAATGAGCAGTTCTTC. It codes for CASSPGRNNEQFF.

This chain connects TRBV5-4 to TRBJ2-7; TRBD2 agrees at 10 bases. Unmatched junction bases numbered 6, after V lost 0 bases and J lost 3 bases. The CDR3 has 16 residues. Germline V gene data show CDR1 as SGHNT and CDR2 as YYREEE (reference sequence). This CDR3 reads CASSLGVAGGHYEQYF. The CDR3 nucleotides are TGTGCCAGCAGCTTGGGGGTAGCGGGAGGTCACTACGAGCAGTACTTC.

This sequence joins TRBV4-1 and TRBJ2-1, with D possibly matching TRBD1 (6 bases). The CDR3 covers 12 residues. Germline CDR1 is MGHRA and CDR2 is YSYEKL. The V end was cut by 4 bases, the J end by 7 bases, with 8 bases between. The CDR3 protein is CASSLDRNEQFF. The CDR3 nucleotides read TGCGCCAGCAGCCTCGACAGGAATGAGCAGTTCTTC.

The J gene is TRBJ2-1, the V gene TRBV19; TRBD2 is a possible D gene (6 bases). Trimming left V 3 bases short and J 6 bases short, with 12 bases between. The CDR3 runs 14 residues. Germline CDR1 is LNHDA and CDR2 is SQIVND (reference sequence). As DNA, the CDR3 is TGTGCCAGTAGTATTACCGGGGGTGGCAATGAGCAGTTCTTC. Translating it yields CASSITGGGNEQFF.

V usage is TRBV14 and J usage is TRBJ2-7; D gene ambiguous. The CDR3 runs to 12 residues. V was pared by 1 base and J by 3 bases, with 4 bases between. The germline gives CDR1 SGHDN, CDR2 FVKESK. The CDR3, as DNA: TGTGCCAGCAGCCAAGCGTACTACGAGCAGTACTTC. This translates into CASSQAYYEQYF. The complete variable domain, with remaining parts taken from reference TRBV14 and TRBJ2-7, reads EAGVTQFPSHSVIEKGQTVTLRCDPISGHDNLYWYRRVMGKEIKFLLHFVKESKQDESGMPNNRFLAERTGGTYSTLKVQPAELEDSGVYFCASSQAYYEQYFGPGTRLTVT.

The V gene is TRBV2, the J gene TRBJ2-5; possible D gene TRBD1, 5 bases. Trimming cost V 7 bases and J 7 bases, with 25 bases left between them. The germline V gene has CDR1 SNHLY and CDR2 FYNNEI. This CDR3 is 16 amino acids long. CDR3 amino acids: CASTYTKTGAQGTQYF. The CDR3 DNA sequence: TGTGCCAGCACCTACACGAAAACAGGAGCCCAGGGGACCCAGTACTTC.

The chain employs TRBV27 and TRBJ1-6; D not certain. Germline CDR1 is MNHEY and CDR2 is SMNVEV (reference sequence). V lost 4 bases and J lost 4, with 8 bases in between. This CDR3 comprises 14 residues. The CDR3 loop reads CASSSRWYNSPLHF. Here the CDR3 DNA reads TGTGCCAGCAGTTCCAGATGGTATAATTCACCCCTCCACTTT.

J is TRBJ1-4 and V is TRBV2; 10 nucleotides line up with TRBD1. With 8 bases clipped from V and 6 bases from J, the junction kept 6 bases outside the gene matches. This CDR3 contains 14 residues. Germline CDR1 reads SNHLY; CDR2 reads FYNNEI. The CDR3 reads CASFAGTGDEKLFF. Written as DNA, the CDR3 is TGTGCCAGCTTTGCCGGGACAGGGGATGAAAAACTGTTTTTT.

The rearrangement joins TRBV27 to TRBJ1-4, with a tentative D call TRBD1 (6 bases). This CDR3 comprises 14 residues. Trimming took 2 bases from V and 6 from J, leaving 10 bases between them. The germline CDR1 and CDR2 sequences are MNHEY and SMNVEV (reference sequence). CDR3 in DNA: TGTGCCAGCAGTTTACAGGGGCGATATGAAAAACTGTTTTTT. It specifies CASSLQGRYEKLFF.

The V gene is TRBV7-3, the J gene TRBJ1-1; D is uncertain. Germline V CDR1 and CDR2: SGHTA, FQGTGA. The CDR3 runs 16 residues. V shed 2 bases and J shed 1 base, with 14 bases lying between them. The CDR3 DNA follows: TGTGCCAGCAGCTTAGTTCCCATACGGGAGAACACTGAAGCTTTCTTT. It is translated as CASSLVPIRENTEAFF.

The chain recombines TRBV2 with TRBJ1-4; D is ambiguous. CDR1 and CDR2 from the germline V gene are SNHLY and FYNNEI. The CDR3 spans 14 residues. Trimming removed 7 bases from V and 0 bases from J, with 9 bases in between. CDR3 amino acids: CASIQAATNEKLFF. The CDR3 DNA reads TGTGCCAGCATCCAGGCAGCAACTAATGAAAAACTGTTTTTT.

This rearrangement joins TRBV9 to TRBJ2-2; TRBD2 might be the D (5 bases). Germline CDR1 is SGDLS and CDR2 is YYNGEE. The CDR3 loop spans 17 amino acids. Trimming cost V 4 bases and J 4 bases, with 20 bases left between them. The CDR3 sequence is CASSPRGRSLATGELFF. The CDR3, as DNA: TGTGCCAGCAGCCCCCGAGGCAGGAGCCTAGCCACCGGGGAGCTGTTTTTT.

As to this clone: One junction end disagrees with the germline gene, perhaps due to a read error. V usage is TRBV7-7 and J usage is TRBJ2-3, with 16 bases that match TRBD2. In germline, CDR1 is SSHAT, CDR2 FNYEAQ (reference sequence). CDR3 length: 18 residues. As DNA, the CDR3 is TGTGCTAGCAGCAGGGGACTAGCGGGAGGGCCAGGCACAGATACGCAGTATTTT. Its protein is CASSRGLAGGPGTDTQYF.

The chain couples TRBV6-5 to TRBJ2-1, with 10 positions matching TRBD2. The CDR3 is 15 amino acids. The V gene end was trimmed by 0 bases and the J gene end by 8 bases; junction bases not matched to a gene: 4. The germline CDR1 and CDR2 sequences are MNHEY and SVGAGI. CDR3 sequence (DNA): TGTGCCAGCAGTTACTCAGCGGGGGGGCCGTATGAGCAGTTCTTC. Translation gives CASSYSAGGPYEQFF.

The chain is built from TRBV27 and TRBJ1-1; tentative D call: TRBD1 (6 bases). V dropped 5 bases and J dropped 4 bases, with 20 bases sitting between them. The germline CDR1 and CDR2 sequences are MNHEY and SMNVEV (reference sequence). The CDR3 contains 16 residues. The CDR3 DNA follows: TGTGCCAGCAGTCCCTTCGCGGGGGCTCCGGGCACTGAAGCTTTCTTT. Residues: CASSPFAGAPGTEAFF.

The chain links TRBV7-9 to TRBJ1-6; TRBD1 matches at 7 bases. Germline V lookup: CDR1 SEHNR, CDR2 FQNEAQ (reference sequence). V dropped 3 bases and J dropped 10; count of bases not matched to a gene: 9. The CDR3 is made up of 15 amino acids. CDR3 coding DNA: TGTGCCAGCAGCTTTAAACAGGGGTGGGGATCACCCCTCCACTTT. This gives the protein CASSFKQGWGSPLHF.

The V and J genes are TRBV20-1 and TRBJ2-2, with D possibly TRBD2 on 5 matching bases. The CDR3 runs to 11 residues. Looked up from germline, CDR1 is DFQATT and CDR2 is SNEGSKA (reference sequence). Trimming shortened V by 8 bases and J by 8 bases, and 12 bases separated the two germline ends. The CDR3 is CSTLRRGELFF. CDR3 DNA sequence: TGCAGTACGTTGAGGAGGGGGGAGCTGTTTTTT.

The rearrangement uses TRBV7-9 and TRBJ2-7; D remains unclear. CDR3 length: 16 amino acids. Germline CDR1 is SEHNR and CDR2 is FQNEAQ (reference sequence). V lost 2 bases, J lost 0 bases, and 14 bases lay in between. CDR3 in DNA: TGTGCCAGCAGCTTAACACAGATAAAAGCCTCCTACGAGCAGTACTTC. It specifies CASSLTQIKASYEQYF.

The chain employs TRBV18 and TRBJ2-7, with D possibly matching TRBD2 (5 bases). CDR3 length equals 12 residues. Germline CDR1 and CDR2: KGHSH and LQKENI. Trimming left V 3 bases short and J 4 bases short, with 7 bases between. CDR3 nucleotides: TGTGCCAGCTCACCCGCGGGTTACGAGCAGTACTTC. Protein: CASSPAGYEQYF. Combining the CDR3 with reference TRBV18 and TRBJ2-7 gives the whole variable domain NAGVMQNPRHLVRRRGQEARLRCSPMKGHSHVYWYRQLPEEGLKFMVYLQKENIIDESGMPKERFSAEFPKEGPSILRIQQVVRGDSAAYFCASSPAGYEQYFGPGTRLTVT.

The chain recombines TRBV7-2 with TRBJ2-1; 12 bases line up with TRBD2. Trimming at V came to 2 bases and at J to 3 bases, leaving 11 bases not matched to a gene. CDR3 length: 19 residues. Germline CDR1 SGHTA, CDR2 FQGNSA. In DNA, the CDR3 is TGTGCCAGCAGCTTAATACCCGGACTAGCGGGAATAGTCTACAATGAGCAGTTCTTC. It is translated as CASSLIPGLAGIVYNEQFF.

This chain connects TRBV27 to TRBJ2-7, with 8 bases fitting TRBD2. V dropped 3 bases and J dropped 6; count of bases not matched to a gene: 4. Per the germline V gene, CDR1 is MNHEY and CDR2 is SMNVEV (reference sequence). CDR3 length: 13 residues. The CDR3 bases are TGTGCCAGCAGTTTCGGGACTAGTGCCGAGCAGTACTTC. Amino acid sequence: CASSFGTSAEQYF.

By its share, this clone is medium-sized. This chain joins TRBV7-3 and TRBJ2-1; D is perhaps TRBD2 (7 bases). The length of the CDR3 is 17 residues. CDR1 and CDR2 from the germline V gene are SGHTA and FQGTGA. Trimming removed 5 bases at V and 0 bases at J, with 17 bases between. The CDR3 here is CASSPAGGLSSYNEQFF. In DNA form, the CDR3 reads TGTGCCAGCAGCCCGGCCGGGGGGCTGAGCTCCTACAATGAGCAGTTCTTC.

In its sample, this clone was seen once. The chain links TRBV14 to TRBJ2-3; the D gene is possibly TRBD1 (5 bases). CDR1 and CDR2 from the germline V gene are SGHDN and FVKESK. This CDR3 contains 15 residues. V dropped 2 bases and J dropped 4 bases, with 13 bases sitting between them. The DNA of the CDR3 is TGTGCCAGCAGCCAATTCCTCGGCAGGGCAGATACGCAGTATTTT. This gives the protein CASSQFLGRADTQYF. The full variable domain, completed using reference TRBV14 and TRBJ2-3, is EAGVTQFPSHSVIEKGQTVTLRCDPISGHDNLYWYRRVMGKEIKFLLHFVKESKQDESGMPNNRFLAERTGGTYSTLKVQPAELEDSGVYFCASSQFLGRADTQYFGPGTRLTVL.

The chain uses TRBV7-9 and TRBJ1-1; D not certain. The V and J ends lost 5 bases and 0 bases respectively, with 13 bases between them. The CDR3 has 15 residues. Germline lookup yields CDR1 SEHNR and CDR2 FQNEAQ (reference sequence). In DNA, the CDR3 is TGTGCCAGCAGCCCCAGTGTAGGAGTGAACACTGAAGCTTTCTTT. This codes for CASSPSVGVNTEAFF.

The gene calls are TRBV6-2 or TRBV6-3 and TRBJ2-2; 8 nucleotides agree with TRBD1. Germline V gene sequence: CDR1 MNHEY, CDR2 SVGEGT. This CDR3 is 14 amino acids long. V trimming: 5 bases; J trimming: 3 bases; junction bases outside the gene matches: 2. The DNA for the CDR3 is TGTGCCAGCAGTCTACAGGGGGACACCGGGGAGCTGTTTTTT. Its protein is CASSLQGDTGELFF.